This TCR beta chain was obtained from a study of CD8 T cells in ankylosing spondylitis. Study conclusions and caveats: Prior literature has documented some motif variants in synovial fluid and blood from reactive arthritis. Reportedly, matched ankylosing spondylitis synovial fluid was significantly enriched for disease-linked clones.

CDR1 is SQVTM and CDR2 is ANQGSEA in the germline V gene. The CDR3 contains 12 residues. V was clipped by 3 bases and J by 8 bases, with 11 bases between them. The sample holds many counts of this clonotype. What it binds is not known. By quantitative 5'-RACE with molecular barcodes, the TCR beta libraries were made. TCRdb itself ran the 5' RACE reads through MiXCR, one entry per CDR3 protein. The sample records a few hundred thousand distinct CDR3 sequences, more than 15% being singletons. Sequencing was carried out using blood, either unsorted or a sorted T cell fraction (not recorded which). This receptor was obtained from a male donor with ankylosing spondylitis or in good health (not recorded which). The chain uses TRBV29-1 and TRBJ2-1; no firm D call. CDR3 region: CSVDIGLDEQFF. CDR3 DNA: TGCAGCGTTGATATAGGCCTTGATGAGCAGTTCTTC.